This T cell receptor (beta chain) comes out of a study of cytomegalovirus exposure and HLA in healthy donors. The PCR was carried out with 60 Vbeta primers and 13 Jbeta primers. Sequenced by immunoSEQ multiplex PCR; TCRdb stores in-frame clones only, minus some. The sample yields under 150,000 clones, about 84% seen once. Sequencing used PBMCs. The TCR comes from a boy aged 10-17 years in good health and CMV-seronegative.

The CDR3 loop reads CASSSRLAANSYEQYF. CDR3 bases: TGTGCCAGCAGTTCGCGGCTAGCGGCCAACTCCTACGAGCAGTACTTC. The chain uses TRBV6-5 and TRBJ2-7; 7 bases are a match to TRBD2. There are 16 residues in the CDR3. V lost 4 bases, J lost 0 bases, and 9 bases stayed unmatched. The germline V gene encodes CDR1 MNHEY and CDR2 SVGAGI.